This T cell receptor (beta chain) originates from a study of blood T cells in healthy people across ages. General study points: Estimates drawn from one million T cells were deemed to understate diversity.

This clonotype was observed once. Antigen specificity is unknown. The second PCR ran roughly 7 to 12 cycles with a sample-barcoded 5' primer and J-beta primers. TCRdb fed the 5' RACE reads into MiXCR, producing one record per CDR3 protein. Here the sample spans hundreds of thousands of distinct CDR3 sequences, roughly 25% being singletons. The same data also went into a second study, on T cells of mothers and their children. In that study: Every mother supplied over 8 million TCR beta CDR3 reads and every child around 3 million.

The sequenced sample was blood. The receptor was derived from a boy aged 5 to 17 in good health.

DNA of the CDR3: TGTGCCAGCAGCTTAGCACGGCGGGAAAAACTGTTTTTT. This sequence encodes CASSLARREKLFF. This rearrangement joins TRBV7-9 to TRBJ1-4; D remains unclear. This CDR3 has 13 residues. V was pared by 0 bases and J by 8 bases, with 7 bases between. The germline V gene has CDR1 SEHNR and CDR2 FQNEAQ (reference sequence).